Below are 15 T cell receptor beta chains sequenced from a single sample in a study of cytomegalovirus exposure and HLA in healthy donors. 13 Jbeta primers and 60 Vbeta primers were used for the PCR. Profiling relied on immunoSEQ multiplex PCR, and the TCRdb table lists in-frame clones only, not all of them. Counted here are some 130,000 clones, 65% to 85% occurring once; the ten biggest clones make up around 7%. Sequencing used PBMCs. Receptor source: a man aged 30 to 39 in good health and CMV-seronegative.

This rearrangement joins TRBV28 to TRBJ2-3, with D hard to call. CDR1 MDHEN and CDR2 SYDVKM come from the germline V gene. The CDR3 loop spans 15 amino acids. V was pared by 5 bases and J by 8 bases, with 20 bases between. DNA of the CDR3: TGTGCCAGCAGTCCCTCGATAGTAGAGGCCTTTACGCAGTATTTT. Translation: CASSPSIVEAFTQYF.

V and J are TRBV18 and TRBJ1-1, with D possibly being TRBD1 (6 bases). Trimming took 3 bases from V and 4 from J, leaving 15 bases between them. CDR1 and CDR2 (germline): KGHSH, LQKENI. The length of the CDR3 is 15 residues. Here the CDR3 reads CASSPQQGFGTEAFF. CDR3 nucleotide sequence: TGTGCCAGCTCACCCCAACAGGGTTTTGGCACTGAAGCTTTCTTT.

The chain employs TRBV7-9 and TRBJ1-4; D remains unclear. V was shortened by 5 bases and J by 1 base, with 2 bases between the two germline ends. The CDR3 length is 12 residues. CDR1 is SEHNR and CDR2 is FQNEAQ in the germline V gene (reference sequence). CDR3: CASSQTNEKLFF. As DNA, the CDR3 is TGTGCCAGCAGCCAAACTAATGAAAAACTGTTTTTT.

This clone was picked up one time. The chain couples TRBV19 to TRBJ1-1; D is uncertain. The germline V gene encodes CDR1 LNHDA and CDR2 SQIVND (reference sequence). The CDR3 covers 14 residues. Trimming removed 3 bases from V and 0 bases from J, with 8 bases in between. The CDR3 here is CASSMALLNTEAFF. In nucleotides, the CDR3 is TGTGCCAGTAGTATGGCACTACTGAACACTGAAGCTTTCTTT.

This rearrangement joins TRBV5-6 to TRBJ1-2; TRBD1 agrees at 8 bases. J was trimmed by 3 bases and V by 3 bases; bases with no gene match: 7. The CDR3 runs 15 residues. Per germline, CDR1 SGHDT and CDR2 YYEEEE. This CDR3 reads CASSYRQGTYYGYTF. In nucleotides, the CDR3 is TGTGCCAGCAGCTATAGACAGGGGACGTACTATGGCTACACCTTC.

The chain recombines TRBV7-6 with TRBJ2-1; TRBD1 matches at 11 bases. The CDR3 is made up of 15 amino acids. V trimming: 4 bases; J trimming: 5 bases; junction bases outside the gene matches: 4. CDR1 is SGHVS, CDR2 FNYEAQ, per germline. CDR3 coding DNA: TGTGCCAGCAGCTACGGGACAGGGGGAGACAATGAGCAGTTCTTC. It translates to CASSYGTGGDNEQFF.

This clone was seen a single time. The chain has TRBV27 and TRBJ2-7, with TRBD1 matching over 8 bases. The trim removed 5 bases at V and 4 bases at J, leaving 7 bases unmatched. In germline, CDR1 is MNHEY, CDR2 SMNVEV (reference sequence). The CDR3 contains 14 residues. The CDR3: CASSPGTGGYEQYF. The CDR3 nucleotides read TGTGCCAGCAGTCCTGGGACAGGCGGGTACGAGCAGTACTTC.

In this sample, this clone turned up a few times. The chain joins TRBV20-1 to TRBJ2-1, with D perhaps matching TRBD1 (6 bases). Per the germline V gene, CDR1 is DFQATT and CDR2 is SNEGSKA (reference sequence). V dropped 5 bases and J dropped 15 bases, with 14 bases sitting between them. This CDR3 comprises 10 residues. As DNA, the CDR3 is TGCAGTGCTGGACAGCAGGATTCGTTCTTC. It translates to CSAGQQDSFF.

The rearrangement links TRBV19 to TRBJ2-3, with D hard to call. Trimming removed 4 bases from V and 0 bases from J, with 8 bases in between. CDR1 LNHDA and CDR2 SQIVND come from the germline V gene (reference sequence). There are 14 residues in the CDR3. Here the CDR3 reads CASSTYTSTDTQYF. The DNA of the CDR3 is TGTGCCAGTAGTACCTATACTAGCACAGATACGCAGTATTTT.

The chain has TRBV4-2 and TRBJ2-1; 8 bases map to TRBD2. CDR1 is LGHNA and CDR2 is YNFKEQ in the germline V gene. V trimming: 4 bases; J trimming: 2 bases; junction bases outside the gene matches: 7. The length of the CDR3 is 16 residues. The CDR3 is CASSPLGLEAYNEQFF. CDR3 bases: TGTGCCAGCAGCCCGCTGGGACTAGAAGCCTACAATGAGCAGTTCTTC.

Of note for this clone: This same CDR3 is encoded by further DNA sequences in the sample. This sequence joins TRBV7-2 and TRBJ2-3; D unclear. CDR3 size: 15 residues. V was shortened by 1 base and J by 0 bases, with 8 bases between the two germline ends. Germline loops: CDR1 SGHTA, CDR2 FQGNSA. The CDR3 loop reads CASSLVGTSTDTQYF. DNA for the CDR3: TGTGCCAGCAGCTTAGTGGGCACGAGCACAGATACGCAGTATTTT. Using reference TRBV7-2 and TRBJ2-3 for the parts outside the CDR3, the full variable domain is GAGVSQSPSNKVTEKGKDVELRCDPISGHTALYWYRQSLGQGLEFLIYFQGNSAPDKSGLPSDRFSAERTGGSVSTLTIQRTQQEDSAVYLCASSLVGTSTDTQYFGPGTRLTVL.

This clone was seen once. The J gene is TRBJ1-1, the V gene TRBV27; D is possibly TRBD1 (5 bases). The CDR3 sequence is 14 residues long. V dropped 3 bases and J dropped 6 bases, with 14 bases sitting between them. CDR1 is MNHEY, CDR2 SMNVEV, per germline (reference sequence). The CDR3 bases are TGTGCCAGCAGTTTTACAGGAGAACACGCTGAAGCTTTCTTT. Amino acids: CASSFTGEHAEAFF.

The genes are TRBV19 and TRBJ2-7; 8 nucleotides line up with TRBD1. Germline V gene data show CDR1 as LNHDA and CDR2 as SQIVND (reference sequence). V trimming: 5 bases; J trimming: 0 bases; junction bases outside the gene matches: 6. The CDR3 runs 15 residues. The CDR3 bases are TGTGCCAGTAGTGTTTCGGACAGGGCCTCCTACGAGCAGTACTTC. Translation gives CASSVSDRASYEQYF.

V usage is TRBV10-1 and J usage is TRBJ2-5; D may be TRBD1 (7 bases). Trimming cost V 6 bases and J 3 bases, with 11 bases left between them. The CDR3 has 13 residues. Per the germline V gene, CDR1 is WNHNN and CDR2 is SYGVQD (reference sequence). CDR3 amino acids: CASSGGTEETQYF. In DNA form, the CDR3 reads TGCGCCAGCAGCGGAGGGACAGAAGAGACCCAGTACTTC.

The V call is TRBV6-5, the J call TRBJ1-2; no definite D call. This CDR3 spans 14 amino acids. Germline V gene sequence: CDR1 MNHEY, CDR2 SVGAGI. V was shortened by 6 bases and J by 2 bases, with 13 bases between the two germline ends. CDR3 nucleotides: TGTGCCAGCAGGACTCAGACGGGGAACTATGGCTACACCTTC. As protein: CASRTQTGNYGYTF.